The next 24 T cell receptor beta chains were all read from a single sample in a study of beta chain features in type 1 diabetes. Expressed TCRB transcripts were sequenced because the isolated RNA had all been reverse transcribed beforehand. The method was immunoSEQ multiplex PCR; TCRdb's version includes in-frame clones alone and lacks a portion of them. Of over 600,000 clones in the sample, approximately 13% were seen once. The antigens of these receptors remain unknown. Broader study findings: TCRB CDR3 length was moderately but significantly reduced in all four CD4+ subsets of Type 1 diabetes patients.

Sequenced: naive CD4+ T cells from blood. These receptors all come from a man aged 25 to 45 with type 1 diabetes.

There are a few counts of this clone. V gene TRBV21-1 combines with J gene TRBJ2-7; TRBD1 is taken as the D call from the table, unchecked against the DNA. TRBV21-1 is described as a pseudogene. The CDR3 consists of 15 residues. The CDR3 nucleotides are TGTGCCAGCAGCAAAGCGAGGACAGCAGCCTACGAGCAGTACTTC. It specifies CASSKARTAAYEQYF.

This sequence joins TRBV19 and TRBJ1-1; D not certain. V dropped 5 bases and J dropped 4 bases, with 26 bases sitting between them. Germline CDR1 LNHDA, CDR2 SQIVND (reference sequence). The CDR3 extends over 18 amino acids. In DNA, the CDR3 is TGTGCCAGTAGTGGAAGGGTCGGTACAGCCCCCGATCCCACTGAAGCTTTCTTT. This sequence encodes CASSGRVGTAPDPTEAFF. The complete variable domain, with remaining parts taken from reference TRBV19 and TRBJ1-1, reads DGGITQSPKYLFRKEGQNVTLSCEQNLNHDAMYWYRQDPGQGLRLIYYSQIVNDFQKGDIAEGYSVSREKKESFPLTVTSAQKNPTAFYLCASSGRVGTAPDPTEAFFGQGTRLTVV.

Regarding this clone: The junction departs from germline at one end; a sequencing error may be responsible. V gene TRBV25-1 combines with J gene TRBJ2-1, with 9 bases fitting TRBD1. The CDR3 contains 14 residues. Germline V CDR1 and CDR2: MGHDK, SYGVNS. The CDR3 coding sequence is TGTGCCAGCAGTGACCAAGGACAGGGGCAAACGGTGCTCTTC. Its protein is CASSDQGQGQTVLF.

This clone occurred a few times. The chain uses TRBV2 and TRBJ1-5; TRBD1 matches at 8 bases. Losses at the gene ends were 5 bases for V and 1 base for J; bases not matched to a gene: 4. The CDR3 loop spans 15 amino acids. Germline V CDR1 and CDR2: SNHLY, FYNNEI. The CDR3 is CASSRTGGSNQPQHF. The CDR3, as DNA: TGTGCCAGCAGTCGCACAGGGGGGAGCAATCAGCCCCAGCATTTT.

This rearrangement joins TRBV27 to TRBJ2-3; 8 bases map to TRBD1. The CDR3 totals 15 residues. Germline CDR1 reads MNHEY; CDR2 reads SMNVEV (reference sequence). With 6 bases clipped from V and 3 bases from J, the junction kept 8 bases outside the gene matches. CDR3 DNA sequence: TGTGCCAGCAGACTTACAGGGGGGACTACAGATACGCAGTATTTT. Its protein is CASRLTGGTTDTQYF.

The genes are TRBV2 and TRBJ1-5, with D possibly being TRBD1 (6 bases). Germline CDR1 SNHLY, CDR2 FYNNEI. The V gene lost 6 bases and the J gene lost 0 bases, with 18 bases spanning the gap. The CDR3 contains 17 residues. CDR3 in DNA: TGTGCCAGCAGCTCTCCGGGTCAGGGGTATAGCAATCAGCCCCAGCATTTT. It codes for CASSSPGQGYSNQPQHF.

This clone occurred a few times. Other nucleotide sequences in the sample specify the same CDR3. The chain has TRBV5-1 and TRBJ2-5; perhaps TRBD2 as D (5 bases). CDR3 length: 13 residues. CDR1 is SGHRS, CDR2 YFSETQ, per germline. V lost 4 bases and J lost 5, with 12 bases in between. In DNA, the CDR3 is TGCGCCAGCAGCCGTACTAGGGAGGAGACCCAGTACTTC. The encoded protein is CASSRTREETQYF. The full variable domain, rest sourced from reference TRBV5-1 and TRBJ2-5, is KAGVTQTPRYLIKTRGQQVTLSCSPISGHRSVSWYQQTPGQGLQFLFEYFSETQRNKGNFPGRFSGRQFSNSRSEMNVSTLELGDSALYLCASSRTREETQYFGPGTRLLVL.

This clone was recorded a few times. The chain links TRBV9 to TRBJ1-4, with TRBD1 matching over 7 bases. V lost 4 bases, J lost 7 bases, and 7 bases stayed unmatched. From germline, CDR1 is SGDLS and CDR2 YYNGEE. The CDR3 runs to 14 residues. The chain's CDR3 is CASSSRTGGEKLFF. The CDR3 nucleotides read TGTGCCAGCAGCTCCCGGACAGGCGGTGAAAAACTGTTTTTT.

J is TRBJ1-1 and V is TRBV6-6; tentative D call: TRBD1 (6 bases). V lost 9 bases and J lost 0, with 14 bases in between. The CDR3 has 14 residues. Germline CDR1 is MNHNY and CDR2 is SVGAGI (reference sequence). The CDR3 coding sequence is TGTGCCAGTAAGGGGGATTACGTGAACACTGAAGCTTTCTTT. Translation gives CASKGDYVNTEAFF.

Here the CDR3 DNA reads TGTGCCAGCTCACGGGGATTTGAAGACTACGAGCAGTACTTC. Protein sequence: CASSRGFEDYEQYF. The chain has TRBV18 and TRBJ2-7; D ambiguous. The ends were cut back, 4 bases at V and 3 bases at J, with 13 bases in the middle. The CDR3 contains 14 residues. The germline V gene has CDR1 KGHSH and CDR2 LQKENI.

The chain couples TRBV7-8 to TRBJ2-7; no definite D call. The CDR3 has 12 amino acids. Germline V gene data show CDR1 as SGHVS and CDR2 as FQNEAQ. Between the trimmed V and J ends, which lost 5 bases and 2 bases, there was a span of 7 bases. CDR3 residues: CASSLSTYEQYF. CDR3 DNA: TGTGCCAGCAGCCTGAGTACCTACGAGCAGTACTTC.

The chain has TRBV14 and TRBJ2-2; possibly TRBD1 for D (6 bases). This CDR3 is 15 amino acids long. Germline assignment: CDR1 SGHDN and CDR2 FVKESK. Trimming took off 4 bases at V and 1 base at J, with 10 bases between the two ends. Written as DNA, the CDR3 is TGTGCCAGCAGCCTTAGGACAGTGAACACCGGGGAGCTGTTTTTT. This sequence encodes CASSLRTVNTGELFF.

The rearrangement uses TRBV7-2 and TRBJ1-1, with D perhaps TRBD1 (5 bases). Germline CDR1 is SGHTA and CDR2 is FQGNSA. Trimming stripped 3 bases from V and 3 bases from J, with 14 bases between. The CDR3 has 15 residues. Here the CDR3 DNA reads TGTGCCAGCAGCTTGAGGCCAGGGCAGGACACTGAAGCTTTCTTT. Translated, it gives CASSLRPGQDTEAFF.

The gene calls are TRBV7-8 and TRBJ1-4; TRBD1 agrees at 10 bases. The CDR3 is 15 amino acids. J was trimmed by 8 bases and V by 6 bases; bases with no gene match: 9. The germline V gene encodes CDR1 SGHVS and CDR2 FQNEAQ. CDR3 sequence: CASRLDDRGQEKLFF. Here the CDR3 DNA reads TGTGCCAGCAGGCTGGACGACAGGGGGCAGGAAAAACTGTTTTTT.

This clone has just a few counts. The rearrangement links TRBV11-3 to TRBJ2-7, with 10 bases fitting TRBD1. Losses at the gene ends were 7 bases for V and 4 bases for J; bases not matched to a gene: 4. This CDR3 is 13 amino acids long. Germline values: CDR1 SGHNT, CDR2 YENEEA. The CDR3 DNA reads as TGTGCCAGCACCCAGGACAGGGGGTACGAGCAGTACTTC. It yields the protein CASTQDRGYEQYF.

The chain recombines TRBV7-8 with TRBJ1-5; no clear D. Trimming shortened V by 0 bases and J by 3 bases, and 9 bases separated the two germline ends. Germline CDR1 reads SGHVS; CDR2 reads FQNEAQ. CDR3 length: 15 residues. DNA for the CDR3: TGTGCCAGCAGCTTAGCCTTCGGGTCCAATCAGCCCCAGCATTTT. Translated: CASSLAFGSNQPQHF.

The chain has TRBV19 and TRBJ2-5; 8 bases map to TRBD2. The CDR3 is 14 residues long. V shed 3 bases, J shed 4 bases, and the junction held 4 bases outside the gene matches. Germline lookup yields CDR1 LNHDA and CDR2 SQIVND (reference sequence). The CDR3 nucleotides are TGTGCCAGTAGTATGCGGGGGGCGAGAGAGACCCAGTACTTC. It codes for CASSMRGARETQYF.

This clone was seen only a few times. The V and J genes are TRBV18 and TRBJ2-1; unclear D gene. Trimming took off 6 bases at V and 5 bases at J, with 14 bases between the two ends. The germline V gene has CDR1 KGHSH and CDR2 LQKENI. The CDR3 runs 14 residues. The chain's CDR3 is CASSVGTTNNEQFF. As DNA, the CDR3 is TGTGCCAGCTCGGTGGGCACTACCAACAATGAGCAGTTCTTC.

The chain has TRBV11-2 and TRBJ1-1; 7 nucleotides align to TRBD1. Germline V lookup: CDR1 SGHAT, CDR2 FQNNGV. V lost 3 bases to trimming and J lost 4 bases; unmatched junction nucleotides: 8. CDR3 size: 15 residues. In nucleotides, the CDR3 is TGTGCCAGCAGCTTCAAACAGGGGCTAGGCACTGAAGCTTTCTTT. Translation: CASSFKQGLGTEAFF.

The J gene is TRBJ2-2, the V gene TRBV4-2; tentatively, D is TRBD2 (5 bases). V lost 0 bases to trimming and J lost 5 bases, with 13 bases between them. CDR1 and CDR2 (germline): LGHNA, YNFKEQ. The CDR3 loop spans 16 amino acids. DNA of the CDR3: TGTGCCAGCAGCCAAGATCTACGGGGTGGGACCGGGGAGCTGTTTTTT. Translation gives CASSQDLRGGTGELFF.

This clone showed up just a few times. This rearrangement joins TRBV6-5 to TRBJ1-5, with D unclear. V dropped 0 bases and J dropped 5 bases, with 5 bases sitting between them. CDR3 length: 13 amino acids. The germline V gene has CDR1 MNHEY and CDR2 SVGAGI. In DNA form, the CDR3 reads TGTGCCAGCAGTTACTCGGGTCATCAGCCCCAGCATTTT. Translating it yields CASSYSGHQPQHF.

This clone showed up just a few times. The rearrangement links TRBV9 to TRBJ1-1; D is unclear. Trimming removed 2 bases from V and 3 bases from J, with 11 bases in between. The CDR3 has 14 residues. Germline V gene data show CDR1 as SGDLS and CDR2 as YYNGEE. CDR3 amino acids: CASSVFWGDTEAFF. CDR3 DNA: TGTGCCAGCAGCGTCTTCTGGGGTGACACTGAAGCTTTCTTT.

This clone was picked up a small number of times. The chain employs TRBV5-5 and TRBJ2-7; perhaps D is TRBD1 or TRBD2 (5 bases each). V was pared by 1 base and J by 9 bases, with 17 bases between. Germline V gene data show CDR1 as SGHKS and CDR2 as YYEKEE (reference sequence). CDR3 length: 14 residues. CDR3 protein: CASSLRDAEHGQYF. CDR3 coding DNA: TGTGCCAGCAGCTTGCGGGACGCCGAACACGGGCAGTACTTC.

There are a few counts of this clone. J is TRBJ1-5 and V is TRBV25-1; D is unresolved. CDR1 is MGHDK and CDR2 is SYGVNS in the germline V gene. This CDR3 spans 12 amino acids. V was trimmed by 3 bases and J by 3 bases, leaving 3 bases between them. The CDR3 region is CASSDHNQPQHF. Here the CDR3 DNA reads TGTGCCAGCAGTGATCACAATCAGCCCCAGCATTTT.